The source of this T cell receptor beta chain is a study of shared clonotypes between healthy human individuals. General study results and limits: Depth was large, yet rarefaction showed that sorted-subset sequencing was incomplete. Across subsets, estimated richness was generally greater for naive than for memory populations.

Germline loops: CDR1 SGHAT, CDR2 FQNNGV. The length of the CDR3 is 15 residues. V shed 3 bases, J shed 6 bases, and the junction held 6 bases outside the gene matches. In the source study's methods: ImmunoSEQ junction-only sequences lacked quality scores, so their filtering differed. Only in-frame clones appear in the TCRdb table, and some are missing; sequencing was by immunoSEQ multiplex PCR. The DNA gave D and trimming, while V, J and clone size come from that table. The sample contains more than 550,000 clones, roughly 87% of which appear only once. As concerns this clone: Its target is unknown.

The rearrangement links TRBV11-2 to TRBJ2-7, with 12 bases matching TRBD2. The receptor was isolated from a man aged 18 to 30 in good health. Some clones in this sample may be carry-over from other donors' samples. Material: memory CD8+ T cells from PBMCs. Indicated subset: CD45RO+ cells pooled with CCR7-negative TemRA cells. The CDR3 spells CASSFGGTSGFEQYF. In DNA, the CDR3 is TGTGCCAGCAGCTTTGGAGGGACTAGCGGGTTCGAGCAGTACTTC.